The entry that follows covers one T cell receptor (beta chain) sequence. Its target antigen remains unknown. No clone much larger than this one lies a single base away; base qualities are absent. The sample comes from a study of blood T cell repertoires in COVID-19 (dated by TCRdb to about 2020). Regarding the study in general: Samples from collaborators originated in the United States, Italy and Spain and spanned both the acute and convalescent phases of COVID-19. The material from the prospective study consisted of cDNA or gDNA derived from T cells, B-cell-depleted T cells, or PBMCs. The dataset comprised deeply sampled blood TCRbeta repertoires from subjects exposed to, actively infected with, or recovered from COVID-19. The repertoires were released in a freely available public database intended as a resource for research on the immune response to SARS-CoV-2. The samples were drawn from the first 160 participants of the ongoing ImmuneRACE study and from 1,254 subjects provided by 6 global collaborators. The sample metadata nearly always contained a de-identified subject ID, COVID-19 status, age in years and sex. HLA class I and class II types, where available, came from metadata supplied by the sample provider rather than from assay-based typing.

V loses 7 bases of germline sequence and J loses 0 bases, and the interval between the two ends is 19 bases. The CDR3 spans 17 residues, from the cysteine through the phenylalanine. Here the CDR3 DNA is all that survives: 51 bases in frame from base 1. CDR1 and CDR2 (SEHNR, FQNEAQ) derive from the germline V gene (reference sequence). The paper as a whole reports these results and caveats: Clinical and demographic metadata were provided uncurated, with the amount varying by source and participant.

TCRbeta CDR3 regions were amplified from genomic DNA by means of the immunoSEQ Assay, a bias-controlled multiplex PCR. Per the original workflow: The number of nucleated cells in each sample was estimated by amplification of reference gene primers within the assay. To quantify the absolute abundance of each unique TCRbeta CDR3 rearrangement, sequence reads were collapsed and filtered. For each sample, productive Simpson clonality was calculated as the square root of Simpson's diversity index across productive rearrangements. TCRdb took this table from immuneACCESS and kept in-frame rearrangements with V and J called. Such tables lack part of the clones; where checked against another copy, unresolved V genes explain under half of the gap, and the rest is unexplained. The DNA gave D and trimming, while V, J and clone size come from that table. In this sample the table shows over 120,000 clones, roughly three quarters of which occur a single time. The ten largest account for around 2.1% of the sample.

Each collaborating institution followed its own protocols to collect whole blood in K2EDTA tubes. For TCRbeta analysis, collaborator samples were shipped as frozen whole blood, as isolated PBMCs, or as DNA extracted from either sample type. The origin of this receptor is a woman in her fifties or sixties with acute or convalescent COVID-19. The chain is assembled from TRBV7-9 and TRBJ2-1, with TRBD2 as a weak D call on 6 bases. The specimen sequenced was peripheral blood. The bases are TGTGCCAGCAACATTATCCGGGGAGGCAGCTCCTACAATGAGCAGTTCTTC. It specifies CASNIIRGGSSYNEQFF.